The 18 T cell receptor beta chains given below trace back to one sample, sequenced in a study of identical twins. Via MiXCR, TCRdb re-called the 5' RACE reads, giving one row per CDR3 protein. Here the sample spans under 250,000 distinct CDR3 sequences, 7.5% being singletons. The sample was also linked to a second study, of yellow fever vaccine responses in identical twins.

Sequences were obtained from CD8+ T cells sorted from blood. Receptors were obtained from a woman aged 18-29 years in good health.

This clonotype was observed many times. The V gene is TRBV27, the J gene TRBJ2-4; 10 nucleotides line up with TRBD2. Germline V lookup: CDR1 MNHEY, CDR2 SMNVEV (reference sequence). The CDR3 spans 18 residues. J lost 5 bases, V lost 5 bases, and 15 bases had no gene match. The CDR3 protein is CASSPLRHFLAGENIQYF. The CDR3 DNA follows: TGTGCCAGCAGTCCTCTTCGCCATTTTCTAGCGGGGGAAAACATTCAGTACTTC.

This clonotype has at least ten counts. The J gene is TRBJ2-5, the V gene TRBV20-1; D is undetermined. Germline V lookup: CDR1 DFQATT, CDR2 SNEGSKA (reference sequence). The CDR3 has 13 amino acids. The germline V and J ends were trimmed by 5 bases and 5 bases, with 15 bases remaining between them. CDR3 DNA: TGCAGTGCTCCCCGGACCCGGTGGGAGACCCAGTACTTC. Translation gives CSAPRTRWETQYF.

This clonotype was counted between two and nine times. This chain uses TRBV5-1 with TRBJ2-7, with D hard to call. Germline values: CDR1 SGHRS, CDR2 YFSETQ. The CDR3 has 16 amino acids. The ends were cut back, 2 bases at V and 0 bases at J, with 15 bases in the middle. This CDR3 reads CASSFPANGRSYEQYF. Here the CDR3 DNA reads TGCGCCAGCAGCTTCCCAGCCAACGGGCGCTCCTACGAGCAGTACTTC.

CDR3 residues: CSVEEGRLPTDTQYF. DNA of the CDR3: TGCAGCGTTGAAGAGGGGCGACTTCCCACAGATACGCAGTATTTT. This rearrangement joins TRBV29-1 to TRBJ2-3; tentative D call: TRBD1 (5 bases). V dropped 0 bases and J dropped 2 bases, with 12 bases sitting between them. This CDR3 comprises 15 residues. Germline V gene data show CDR1 as SQVTM and CDR2 as ANQGSEA.

This clonotype was detected ten times or more. J is TRBJ2-1 and V is TRBV6-2 or TRBV6-3; 8 bases are a match to TRBD2. Trimming at V came to 6 bases and at J to 10 bases, leaving 5 bases not matched to a gene. Germline V gene sequence: CDR1 MNHEY, CDR2 SVGEGT. This CDR3 comprises 12 residues. CDR3: CASRGLGGEQFF. The CDR3 region has the DNA TGTGCCAGCAGGGGACTAGGAGGGGAGCAGTTCTTC.

The table lists this clonotype with a few counts. The rearrangement uses TRBV25-1 and TRBJ2-1, with D unclear. The CDR3 spans 13 residues. V lost 0 bases and J 8 bases, leaving 8 bases between the germline ends. The germline gives CDR1 MGHDK, CDR2 SYGVNS. The DNA of the CDR3 is TGTGCCAGCAGTGAATATATCGTGGATGAGCAGTTCTTC. Encoded protein: CASSEYIVDEQFF.

This clonotype occurred a few times. CDR3 in amino acids: CASSLDISVETQYF. The CDR3 coding sequence is TGTGCCAGCAGCTTGGATATTAGCGTAGAGACCCAGTACTTC. The rearrangement uses TRBV5-6 and TRBJ2-5, with a possible D match to TRBD2 (5 bases). CDR3 length: 14 amino acids. Germline V lookup: CDR1 SGHDT, CDR2 YYEEEE. V was pared by 0 bases and J by 4 bases, with 10 bases between.

Remarks on this clonotype: One junction end does not reproduce the germline sequence, and a read error may be involved. This sequence joins TRBV5-6 and TRBJ2-3, with D possibly being TRBD1 or TRBD2 (5 bases each). The CDR3 is made up of 13 amino acids. Germline-derived CDR1 and CDR2 are SGHDT and YYEEEE. The CDR3 DNA reads as TGTGCCATCAGCTTCGGGACCACAGATACGCAGTATTTT. This sequence encodes CAISFGTTDTQYF.

This clonotype occurred a few times. The gene calls are TRBV3-1 and TRBJ2-5, with D unresolved. The CDR3 contains 17 residues. Trimming removed 4 bases at V and 4 bases at J, with 22 bases between. The germline V gene encodes CDR1 LGHDT and CDR2 YNNKEL (reference sequence). The chain's CDR3 is CASSPEWTVVGSETQYF. CDR3 in DNA: TGTGCCAGCAGCCCCGAGTGGACGGTGGTCGGGTCAGAGACCCAGTACTTC.

This clonotype was counted ten times or more. The chain uses TRBV2 and TRBJ2-1; D remains ambiguous. The germline V gene has CDR1 SNHLY and CDR2 FYNNEI. V was clipped by 6 bases and J by 0 bases, with 15 bases between them. The CDR3 loop spans 16 amino acids. The CDR3 sequence: CASSRGQLSSYNEQFF. DNA for the CDR3: TGTGCCAGCAGCCGTGGGCAGTTAAGCTCCTACAATGAGCAGTTCTTC.

The CDR3 loop is CASSPGTGRIANEKLFF. The DNA for the CDR3 is TGTGCCAGCAGTCCCGGGACAGGGAGGATAGCTAATGAAAAACTGTTTTTT. The chain employs TRBV12-3 or TRBV12-4 and TRBJ1-4; 9 positions match TRBD1. This CDR3 is built from 17 residues. Trimming at V came to 5 bases and at J to 3 bases, leaving 10 bases not matched to a gene.

This clonotype was picked up many times. This chain links TRBV11-1 with TRBJ1-1; TRBD1 agrees at 7 bases. CDR1 and CDR2 from the germline V gene are SGHAT and FQDESV (reference sequence). V was pared by 4 bases and J by 1 base, with 3 bases of the junction left unmatched. This CDR3 is built from 14 residues. CDR3 loop: CASSYGTANTEAFF. The CDR3 DNA sequence: TGTGCCAGCAGCTACGGGACAGCGAACACTGAAGCTTTCTTT.

This clonotype was counted between two and nine times. V usage is TRBV20-1 and J usage is TRBJ2-1; no clear D gene. CDR1 and CDR2 (germline): DFQATT, SNEGSKA (reference sequence). Deletions cut 4 bases from V and 9 bases from J, with 16 bases between. The length of the CDR3 is 13 residues. The CDR3 region is CSATKPRSGEQFF. CDR3 DNA: TGCAGTGCTACCAAACCTAGATCCGGTGAGCAGTTCTTC.

The chain recombines TRBV5-6 with TRBJ2-3, with 7 bases identical to TRBD2. CDR1 is SGHDT and CDR2 is YYEEEE in the germline V gene. Trimming cost V 1 base and J 3 bases; bases outside gene matches: 5. This CDR3 has 15 residues. The CDR3 is CASSLWEGRTDTQYF. The CDR3 nucleotides are TGTGCCAGCAGCTTGTGGGAGGGGAGAACAGATACGCAGTATTTT.

The gene calls are TRBV10-1 and TRBJ2-3, with TRBD2 matching over 11 bases. There are 15 residues in the CDR3. V trimming: 6 bases; J trimming: 4 bases; junction bases outside the gene matches: 6. In germline, CDR1 is WNHNN, CDR2 SYGVQD (reference sequence). The CDR3: CASSLAGGPPDTQYF. In DNA form, the CDR3 reads TGCGCCAGCAGCTTAGCGGGAGGGCCTCCAGATACGCAGTATTTT.

This clonotype came up a few times. This chain links TRBV28 with TRBJ2-1; the D is unclear. The CDR3 is 14 amino acids. Trimming removed 1 base at V and 4 bases at J, with 8 bases between. CDR1 and CDR2 from the germline V gene are MDHEN and SYDVKM. This chain's CDR3 is CASSLLSGYNEQFF. Here the CDR3 DNA reads TGTGCCAGCAGTTTATTATCCGGATACAATGAGCAGTTCTTC.

V gene TRBV20-1 combines with J gene TRBJ2-1; TRBD2 matches at 12 bases. The CDR3 runs 15 residues. V trimming: 7 bases; J trimming: 6 bases; junction bases outside the gene matches: 10. Germline V lookup: CDR1 DFQATT, CDR2 SNEGSKA (reference sequence). This CDR3 reads CSGTSGGTIINEQFF. DNA for the CDR3: TGCAGTGGAACTAGCGGGGGGACTATCATCAATGAGCAGTTCTTC.

At least ten counts were recorded for this clonotype. DNA for the CDR3: TGTGCCAGCAGTTTCCGACTGGGAACCTACGAGCAGTACTTC. It specifies CASSFRLGTYEQYF. The chain employs TRBV12-3 or TRBV12-4 and TRBJ2-7; D not resolved. V was cut by 3 bases and J by 2 bases, with 11 bases left in between. CDR3 length equals 14 residues.